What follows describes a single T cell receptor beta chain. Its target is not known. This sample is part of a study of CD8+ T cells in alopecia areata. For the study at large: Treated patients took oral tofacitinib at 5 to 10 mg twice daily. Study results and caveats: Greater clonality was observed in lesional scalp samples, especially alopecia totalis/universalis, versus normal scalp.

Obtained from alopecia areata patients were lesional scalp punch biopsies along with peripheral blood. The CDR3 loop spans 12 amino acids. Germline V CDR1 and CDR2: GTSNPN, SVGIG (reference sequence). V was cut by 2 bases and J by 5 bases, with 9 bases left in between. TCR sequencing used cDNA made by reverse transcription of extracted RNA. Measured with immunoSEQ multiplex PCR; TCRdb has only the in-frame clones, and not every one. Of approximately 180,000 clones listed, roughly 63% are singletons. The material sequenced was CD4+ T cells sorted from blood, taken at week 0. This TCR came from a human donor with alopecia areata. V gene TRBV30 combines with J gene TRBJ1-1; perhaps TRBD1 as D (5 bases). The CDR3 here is CAWSLGVTEAFF. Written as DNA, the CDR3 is TGTGCCTGGAGTTTGGGGGTTACTGAAGCTTTCTTT.